Listed below are T cell receptor beta chains from one sample, sequenced in a study of shared clonotypes between healthy human individuals. Measured with immunoSEQ multiplex PCR; TCRdb has only the in-frame clones, and not every one. The sample records some 1,600,000 clones, nearly 99% being singletons. Material for sequencing was naive CD4+ T cells sorted from blood. These receptors all stem from a young man in good health. CDR3s include the opening cysteine and the closing phenylalanine or tryptophan. A D gene is named only where the DNA matches it firmly. Some rows have no size entry. The others give once, few or many, or a class for an expanded clone.

J: TRBJ2-7; D: .; size: .; V: TRBV21-1; CDR3: CATLRPTAEQYF; DNA: TGTGCCACCCTAAGGCCAACAGCCGAGCAGTACTTC
J: TRBJ2-1; D: .; size: once; V: TRBV10-2; CDR3: CASSESASPEQFF; DNA: TGCGCCAGCAGTGAGTCTGCATCTCCTGAGCAGTTCTTC
J: TRBJ1-2; D: .; size: .; V: TRBV6-4; CDR3: CASSDSNGLRDGYTF; DNA: TGTGCCAGCAGTGACTCGAACGGTCTGAGGGATGGCTACACCTTC
J: TRBJ2-7; D: .; size: .; V: TRBV2; CDR3: CASSLGGLSYEQYF; DNA: TGTGCCAGCAGTCTCGGAGGGCTCTCCTACGAGCAGTACTTC
J: TRBJ2-1; D: .; size: .; V: TRBV7-2; CDR3: CASSLRAPPEYNEQFF; DNA: TGTGCCAGCAGCTTAAGGGCCCCCCCGGAGTACAATGAGCAGTTCTTC
J: TRBJ2-7; D: .; size: .; V: TRBV11-2; CDR3: CASSLGRGSKSSYEQYF; DNA: TGTGCCAGCAGCTTAGGCCGGGGGTCAAAGAGCTCCTACGAGCAGTACTTC
J: TRBJ1-1; D: .; size: .; V: TRBV6-5; CDR3: CASSRKMNTEAFF; DNA: TGTGCCAGCAGTCGCAAGATGAACACTGAAGCTTTCTTT
J: TRBJ2-3; D: .; size: .; V: TRBV29-1; CDR3: CSVERTATDTQYF; DNA: TGCAGCGTGGAGAGGACAGCCACAGATACGCAGTATTTT
J: TRBJ1-5; D: .; size: once; V: TRBV7-2; CDR3: CASSFTQAQPQHF; DNA: TGTGCCAGCAGCTTTACTCAGGCCCAGCCCCAGCATTTT
J: TRBJ1-3; D: .; size: .; V: TRBV11-2; CDR3: CASTRGANSGNTIYF; DNA: TGTGCCAGCACCCGTGGGGCCAACTCTGGAAACACCATATATTTT
J: TRBJ2-1; D: .; size: many; V: TRBV11-2; CDR3: CASSLVYPGFGNEQFF; DNA: TGTGCCAGCAGCTTAGTTTACCCGGGTTTCGGCAATGAGCAGTTCTTC
J: TRBJ1-2; D: .; size: .; V: TRBV28; CDR3: CASSFGGRYGYTF; DNA: TGTGCCAGCAGTTTCGGCGGACGCTATGGCTACACCTTC
J: TRBJ2-7; D: .; size: .; V: TRBV19; CDR3: CASSTADLSSEQYF; DNA: TGTGCCAGTAGTACCGCCGACCTCTCATCCGAGCAGTACTTC
J: TRBJ2-1; D: TRBD2; size: .; V: TRBV30; CDR3: CAWSRTSVYNEQFF; DNA: TGTGCCTGGAGTCGGACTAGCGTATACAATGAGCAGTTCTTC
J: TRBJ1-4; D: .; size: .; V: TRBV4-3; CDR3: CASSQGGGRGPEKLFF; DNA: TGCGCCAGCAGCCAAGGCGGGGGGAGGGGACCCGAAAAACTGTTTTTT
J: TRBJ1-1; D: .; size: .; V: TRBV6-1; CDR3: CASSEVTGEKAFF; DNA: TGTGCCAGCAGTGAAGTTACAGGAGAAAAAGCTTTCTTT
J: TRBJ2-1; D: TRBD2; size: .; V: TRBV5-1; CDR3: CASYEAAGVSNEQFF; DNA: TGCGCCAGCTATGAGGCGGCGGGAGTCTCCAATGAGCAGTTCTTC
J: TRBJ2-5; D: TRBD2; size: .; V: TRBV5-6; CDR3: CASSLAVSGFPQETQYF; DNA: TGTGCCAGCAGCTTGGCCGTTAGCGGGTTCCCCCAAGAGACCCAGTACTTC
J: TRBJ2-3; D: TRBD2; size: once; V: TRBV13; CDR3: CASSFTSGPDTQYF; DNA: TGTGCCAGCAGCTTCACTAGCGGCCCAGATACGCAGTATTTT
J: TRBJ2-7; D: TRBD1; size: .; V: TRBV18; CDR3: CASSPSLGQGGEQYF; DNA: TGTGCCAGCTCACCCTCACTCGGACAGGGGGGCGAGCAGTACTTC